This T cell receptor (beta chain) was captured by sequencing in a study of control samples from healthy donors and cancer patients. The germline gives CDR1 MDHEN, CDR2 SYDVKM. The V and J ends lost 4 bases and 5 bases, in that order; junction bases with no gene match: 12. The CDR3 spans 16 residues. Repertoires were generated with immunoSEQ multiplex PCR, while TCRdb's copy carries only in-frame clones and drops some. This sample has about 92,000 clones, with about four fifths found just once. This receptor was identified in a woman between 55 and 75 years old in good health. J is TRBJ1-2 and V is TRBV28, with 8 bases matching TRBD1. Sequencing was performed on blood. Written as DNA, the CDR3 is TGTGCCAGCAGTTCCCCTAACACCGGGACAGGTTATGGCTACACCTTC. It encodes CASSSPNTGTGYGYTF.